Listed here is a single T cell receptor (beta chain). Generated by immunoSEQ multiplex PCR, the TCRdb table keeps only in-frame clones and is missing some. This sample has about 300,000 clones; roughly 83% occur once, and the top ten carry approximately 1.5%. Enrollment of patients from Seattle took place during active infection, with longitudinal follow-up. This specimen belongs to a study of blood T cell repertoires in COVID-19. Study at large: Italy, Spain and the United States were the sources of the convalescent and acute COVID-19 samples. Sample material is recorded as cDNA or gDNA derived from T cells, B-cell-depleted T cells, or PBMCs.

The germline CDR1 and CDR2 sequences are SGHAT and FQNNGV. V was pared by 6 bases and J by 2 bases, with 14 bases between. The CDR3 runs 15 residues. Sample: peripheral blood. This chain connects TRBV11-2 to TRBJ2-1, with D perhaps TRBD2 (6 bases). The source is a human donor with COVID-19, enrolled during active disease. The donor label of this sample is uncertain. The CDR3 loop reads CASSPGTAAYNEQFF. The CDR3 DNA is TGTGCCAGCAGTCCCGGGACTGCTGCCTACAATGAGCAGTTCTTC.